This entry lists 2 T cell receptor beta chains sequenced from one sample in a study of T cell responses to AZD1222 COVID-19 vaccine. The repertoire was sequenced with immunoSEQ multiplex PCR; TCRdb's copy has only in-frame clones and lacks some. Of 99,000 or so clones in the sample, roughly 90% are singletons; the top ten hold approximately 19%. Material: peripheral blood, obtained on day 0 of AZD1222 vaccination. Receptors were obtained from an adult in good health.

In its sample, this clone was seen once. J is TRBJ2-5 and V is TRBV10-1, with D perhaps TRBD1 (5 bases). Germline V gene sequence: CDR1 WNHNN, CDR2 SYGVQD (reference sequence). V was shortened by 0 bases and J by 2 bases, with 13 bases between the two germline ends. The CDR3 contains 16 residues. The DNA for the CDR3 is TGCGCCAGCAGTGAGTCGAATGGTCAGGGACAAGAGACCCAGTACTTC. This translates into CASSESNGQGQETQYF.

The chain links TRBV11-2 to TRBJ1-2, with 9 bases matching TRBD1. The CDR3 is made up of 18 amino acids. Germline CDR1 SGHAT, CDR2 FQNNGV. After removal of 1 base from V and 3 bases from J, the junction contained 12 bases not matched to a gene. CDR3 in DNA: TGTGCCAGCAGCTTAGGGGCCACCGGGACAGGGTTTTACTATGGCTACACCTTC. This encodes CASSLGATGTGFYYGYTF.